This paragraph reports one T cell receptor beta chain. Its recognized antigen is unknown. Base qualities are not at hand, and no much larger clone is one base apart. According to the germline V gene, CDR1 reads SGHRS and CDR2 reads YFSETQ. From the cysteine through the phenylalanine, the CDR3 covers 14 amino acids. Only the CDR3 portion is preserved as DNA: 42 bases, with reading frame beginning at the first base. Trimming accounts for 0 bases at V and 7 bases at J, while the number of junction bases matched to no gene is 7. The time point label, read with the paper, signifies: peripheral blood 6 weeks after treatment start. A cohort of 25 to 30 patients with locally advanced or metastatic urothelial carcinoma, treated at Memorial Sloan Kettering on a trial protocol, was included. Peripheral blood mononuclear cells were collected pretreatment and during treatment, with between 1 and 8 total time points per patient. The Qiagen DNeasy Blood extraction kit was used to purify genomic DNA from total PBMCs and from tumor samples. PBMCs were collected pretreatment and during treatment, and were isolated and stored as previously described.

The sample is drawn from a study of PD-L1 blockade in urothelial cancer (dated by TCRdb to 2017 to 2019). For the study in its entirety: Therapy was started in the mid-2010s for all patients, and atezolizumab 1,200 mg was administered intravenously every 3 weeks. About 85% of the roughly 29 patients were males with bladder-origin urothelial cancer, and about 60% of the 29 reported a prior smoking history. An ECOG performance status of 0 or 1 was recorded for the patients, and 0 to 3 prior chemotherapy regimens had been received by the patients. Blood samples were analyzed 3 weeks after the start of treatment (second dose) and 6 weeks after the start of treatment. A median of roughly 140,000 T cells and some 90,000 unique TCRs was obtained from blood samples, and a median clonality of around 0.08 was observed. An exploratory multi-omic analysis was conducted of the somatic, immune and clinical correlates of response to PD-L1 blockade with atezolizumab in urothelial cancer. Pretreatment tumor samples, along with matched peripheral blood serially collected before and after atezolizumab treatment, were subjected to TCR sequencing. Durable clinical benefit was defined as progression-free survival longer than 6 months, and TCR features were also tested against progression-free and overall survival. In the same patients, whole exome sequencing and RNA sequencing of pretreatment tumors were performed in addition to TCR sequencing. Durable clinical benefit was achieved by nine patients and was not achieved by 20 patients. Around 30 patients had pretreatment blood TCR-seq, some 25 had at least one posttreatment blood collection, and some 25 had tumor TCR-seq. General conclusions and limits of the study: Improved progression-free and overall survival was found to be associated with pretreatment peripheral blood TCR clonality below the median. Among patients with durable benefit, tumor-associated TCR clones showed greater expansion in peripheral blood 3 weeks after treatment started (n of about 20, p = 0.022). Because of the small sample size (n ≈ 29) and the many exploratory analyses performed, the results are intended to be regarded as hypothesis-generating.

Synthetic TCR analog templates were spiked into each PCR so that absolute template abundance could be estimated from read counts. TCRbeta CDR3 regions were amplified from genomic DNA with bias-controlled V and J gene primers using the immunoSEQ assay. Rearranged TCRbeta segments were sequenced at approximately 20X coverage. In the source study's methods: Sequencing errors were corrected by clustering and CDR3s were annotated against IMGT to assign V, D and J genes. Downstream analyses used only productive TCRbeta rearrangements, leaving out any out-of-frame or stop-codon sequences. Clonality was calculated as one minus the Shannon entropy normalized by the log of the number of unique productive sequences. Fisher's exact test with Benjamini-Hochberg correction, using a cutoff of adjusted p below 0.01, was how clones that differed between time points or between blood and tumor were identified. The clones in this table, taken by TCRdb from immuneACCESS, are in-frame only. Not every clone is retained; where verified, under half of the shortfall comes from an unresolved V gene, and the cause of the rest is unknown. The V and J calls and clone size come from that table; D and trimming were worked out from the DNA. This sample has 38,000 or so clones in its table, and approximately 84% of those were observed once. Approximately 2.4% of the sample comes from the top ten.

The rearrangement joined TRBV5-1 to TRBJ2-7; TRBD2 matches 7 bases in the middle. The specimen comprised PBMCs, sampled around atezolizumab (anti-PD-L1) treatment. The TCR originated in an older man with urothelial cancer. The DNA is TGCGCCAGCAGCTTGGAGGCGGGAGTCGGAGAGCAGTACTTC. It codes for CASSLEAGVGEQYF.